The rows below give T cell receptor beta chains drawn from one sample of a study of identical twins. Each CDR3 protein is one row after TCRdb ran MiXCR on the 5' RACE reads. The repertoire has about 700,000 distinct CDR3 sequences, around 6% of them found once; the top ten carry roughly 1.8%. What was sequenced was naive T cells sorted from blood. The source of these receptors is a man younger than 35 in good health. CDR3s include the opening cysteine and the closing phenylalanine or tryptophan. A D gene is named only where the DNA matches it firmly. Expanded clones are given a class, and other clones once, few, many or no size at all.

D,V,length,size,J,CDR3,DNA
-,TRBV10-3,16,-,TRBJ2-2,CAISSTGTWDTGELFF,TGTGCCATCAGCTCAACCGGGACCTGGGACACCGGGGAGCTGTTTTTT
-,TRBV15,17,many,TRBJ2-2,CATSRDGGSGNTGELFF,TGTGCCACCAGCAGAGATGGCGGTAGCGGGAACACCGGGGAGCTGTTTTTT
-,TRBV20-1,15,few,TRBJ1-5,CSARDVGRNNQPQHF,TGCAGTGCTAGAGATGTAGGGCGGAACAATCAGCCCCAGCATTTT
TRBD1,TRBV5-1,14,many,TRBJ1-1,CASSLGDRATEAFF,TGCGCCAGCAGCTTGGGGGACAGGGCCACTGAAGCTTTCTTT
TRBD2,TRBV5-6,13,-,TRBJ2-7,CASSLIAGDEQYF,TGTGCCAGCAGCTTGATAGCGGGAGACGAGCAGTACTTC
TRBD2,TRBV12-3/TRBV12-4,15,many,TRBJ2-5,CASSYLAGPRQTQYF,TGTGCCAGCAGTTACTTAGCGGGACCCAGGCAGACCCAGTACTTC
TRBD2,TRBV20-1,18,many,TRBJ2-1,CSARDPYTSGNPSNEQFF,TGCAGTGCTAGAGATCCCTATACTAGCGGGAATCCGTCCAATGAGCAGTTCTTC
-,TRBV14,15,-,TRBJ2-1,CASSPFGSGYNEQFF,TGTGCCAGCAGCCCATTCGGGAGCGGATACAATGAGCAGTTCTTC
TRBD2,TRBV5-1,16,few,TRBJ2-3,CASSRDPSGSQGTQYF,TGCGCCAGCAGTCGGGATCCTAGCGGGAGCCAGGGTACGCAGTATTTT
-,TRBV7-9,14,-,TRBJ2-7,CASSPPEQTYEQYF,TGTGCCAGCAGCCCGCCGGAACAGACCTACGAGCAGTACTTC
TRBD1,TRBV20-1,13,many,TRBJ1-4,CSASIQGDEKLFF,TGCAGTGCTAGTATACAGGGGGACGAAAAACTGTTTTTT
-,TRBV12-3/TRBV12-4,16,-,TRBJ2-5,CASSFVRSLYQETQYF,TGTGCCAGCAGTTTTGTTCGGTCGTTGTACCAAGAGACCCAGTACTTC
TRBD1,TRBV12-3/TRBV12-4,15,many,TRBJ1-1,CASKSQGAPNTEAFF,TGTGCCAGCAAATCACAGGGGGCACCGAACACTGAAGCTTTCTTT
-,TRBV20-1,14,many,TRBJ2-1,CSAVRGDLYNEQFF,TGCAGTGCCGTGCGGGGAGACCTCTACAATGAGCAGTTCTTC
-,TRBV7-2,14,-,TRBJ1-6,CASSLWGFNSPLHF,TGTGCCAGCAGCCTATGGGGTTTCAATTCACCCCTCCACTTT
-,TRBV18,15,many,TRBJ1-3,CASSPPTVSGNTIYF,TGTGCCAGCTCACCACCGACAGTCTCTGGAAACACCATATATTTT
TRBD2,TRBV7-8,13,-,TRBJ2-3,CASSPAGGDPQYF,TGTGCCAGCAGCCCCGCCGGGGGGGATCCGCAGTATTTT
TRBD2,TRBV4-2,17,few,TRBJ2-1,CASSQTGGRNLYNEQFF,TGTGCCAGCAGCCAAACGGGAGGGCGGAACCTCTACAATGAGCAGTTCTTC
TRBD2,TRBV7-2,15,-,TRBJ2-4,CASGLLGLAGNIQYF,TGTGCCAGCGGCCTATTGGGCCTAGCGGGAAACATTCAGTACTTC
TRBD1,TRBV7-6,13,-,TRBJ2-5,CACSFDRVETQYF,TGTGCCTGCAGCTTTGACAGGGTAGAGACCCAGTACTTC
TRBD1,TRBV10-3,14,many,TRBJ2-7,CAISERQGIYEQYF,TGTGCCATCAGTGAAAGACAGGGGATCTACGAGCAGTACTTC
TRBD2,TRBV12-3/TRBV12-4,16,few,TRBJ2-5,CASSLASGRYQETQYF,TGTGCCAGCAGTTTGGCTAGCGGGAGGTACCAAGAGACCCAGTACTTC